The next 19 T cell receptor beta chains were all read from a single sample in a study of cytomegalovirus exposure and HLA in healthy donors. 60 Vbeta and 13 Jbeta primers were used in PCR. Sequenced by immunoSEQ multiplex PCR; TCRdb stores in-frame clones only, minus some. The sample consists of approximately 150,000 clones, around four fifths of them appearing once. The sample consisted of PBMCs. These receptors were collected from a man in his fifties or sixties in good health and CMV-seropositive.

The V call is TRBV11-3, the J call TRBJ1-1; D unclear. The germline V gene encodes CDR1 SGHNT and CDR2 YENEEA. V dropped 2 bases and J dropped 6 bases, with 16 bases sitting between them. The CDR3 consists of 15 residues. The CDR3 here is CASSLSGTLPAEAFF. CDR3 bases: TGTGCCAGCAGCTTATCAGGCACTCTCCCCGCTGAAGCTTTCTTT.

The rearrangement uses TRBV27 and TRBJ2-7; weak D call: TRBD2 (6 bases). The CDR3 has 13 amino acids. Germline assignment: CDR1 MNHEY and CDR2 SMNVEV (reference sequence). V was clipped by 0 bases and J by 7 bases, with 10 bases between them. The CDR3 DNA reads TGTGCCAGCAGTTTATCGCCTGGGAGGGAGCAGTACTTC. Translated, it gives CASSLSPGREQYF.

In the case of this clone: At one boundary the junction diverges from the germline segment, which might be a read error. Other DNA sequences in this sample translate to the same CDR3. The chain is built from TRBV7-2 and TRBJ1-4; the match to TRBD1 covers 8 bases. The CDR3 sequence is 15 residues long. Germline-derived CDR1 and CDR2 are SGHTA and FQGNSA. This chain's CDR3 is CASSGQGNANEKLFF. The CDR3 bases are TGCGCCAGCAGTGGACAGGGTAATGCTAATGAAAAACTGTTTTTT.

CDR3 in amino acids: CASKPQRFNYGYTF. The CDR3 DNA sequence: TGTGCCAGTAAACCACAGCGGTTTAACTATGGCTACACCTTC. This chain uses TRBV19 with TRBJ1-2; D is unresolved. The germline V gene has CDR1 LNHDA and CDR2 SQIVND (reference sequence). Trimming pared 7 bases from V and 1 base from J, leaving 13 bases between. There are 14 residues in the CDR3.

The chain uses TRBV15 and TRBJ2-1; 7 nucleotides align to TRBD2. Unmatched junction bases numbered 5, after V lost 6 bases and J lost 6 bases. Germline CDR1 is LNHNV and CDR2 is YYDKDF (reference sequence). The CDR3 has 13 amino acids. CDR3 loop: CATRAAGSNEQFF. The CDR3, as DNA: TGTGCCACCAGGGCAGCGGGGTCCAATGAGCAGTTCTTC.

A remark on this clone: One end of the junction is discordant with germline, which a read error may explain. CDR3 residues: CASSSPSQDSGNTIYF. In DNA form, the CDR3 reads TGTGCTAGCAGCTCGCCTTCTCAGGACTCTGGAAACACCATATATTTT. The chain employs TRBV7-7 and TRBJ1-3; the D is unclear. Germline loops: CDR1 SSHAT, CDR2 FNYEAQ (reference sequence). CDR3 size: 16 residues.

The chain is built from TRBV9 and TRBJ2-7; perhaps TRBD2 as D (5 bases). This CDR3 has 14 residues. Germline CDR1 and CDR2: SGDLS and YYNGEE. V lost 0 bases, J lost 5 bases, and 12 bases lay in between. Here the CDR3 DNA reads TGTGCCAGCAGCGTAGGGGTGGAAGCGGACGAGCAGTACTTC. It specifies CASSVGVEADEQYF. Full variable domain (outside the CDR3, taken from reference TRBV9 and TRBJ2-7): DSGVTQTPKHLITATGQRVTLRCSPRSGDLSVYWYQQSLDQGLQFLIQYYNGEERAKGNILERFSAQQFPDLHSELNLSSLELGDSALYFCASSVGVEADEQYFGPGTRLTVT.

The J gene is TRBJ2-1, the V gene TRBV14, with D unresolved. The CDR3 runs to 14 residues. Germline V gene lookup returns CDR1 SGHDN and CDR2 FVKESK. The germline V and J ends were trimmed by 0 bases and 6 bases, with 9 bases remaining between them. This CDR3 is CASSQDVWSNEQFF. The CDR3 DNA reads TGTGCCAGCAGCCAAGACGTCTGGAGCAATGAGCAGTTCTTC.

The chain has TRBV5-4 and TRBJ2-2, with 12 bases aligning to TRBD2. Germline V gives CDR1 SGHNT, CDR2 YYREEE (reference sequence). J gave up 4 bases and V 3 bases, and 4 bases lay outside the gene matches. The CDR3 runs to 16 residues. CDR3 DNA: TGTGCCAGCAGCTACCTAGCGGGGGGGAGCACCGGGGAGCTGTTTTTT. Its protein product is CASSYLAGGSTGELFF.

The CDR3 DNA reads as TGCGCCAGCAGCACCTTAAGTACTAGCGGGGGGCCGAACACCGGGGAGCTGTTTTTT. Translation: CASSTLSTSGGPNTGELFF. The V and J genes are TRBV5-1 and TRBJ2-2; TRBD2 matches at 12 bases. This CDR3 is built from 19 residues. With V trimmed by 4 bases and J by 0 bases, 10 bases remained unmatched. Germline assignment: CDR1 SGHRS and CDR2 YFSETQ.

The V call is TRBV19, the J call TRBJ2-7, with D perhaps matching TRBD1 (6 bases). This CDR3 is built from 15 residues. Germline V gives CDR1 LNHDA, CDR2 SQIVND (reference sequence). V was trimmed by 5 bases and J by 3 bases, leaving 17 bases between them. The chain's CDR3 is CASSPDRSSLYEQYF. CDR3 nucleotides: TGTGCCAGTAGTCCGGACAGATCGTCCCTCTACGAGCAGTACTTC.

J is TRBJ2-7 and V is TRBV25-1; 8 bases fit TRBD1. Germline trimming cut 3 bases from V and 5 bases from J; bases unmatched to any gene: 9. The germline gives CDR1 MGHDK, CDR2 SYGVNS. The CDR3 spans 15 residues. This CDR3 is CASSDFRQGSNEQYF. The CDR3 DNA reads as TGTGCCAGCAGTGATTTCCGACAGGGGAGTAACGAGCAGTACTTC.

CDR3 amino acids: CASSTTGGSGYNEQFF. For the CDR3, the DNA is TGTGCCAGCAGTACAACCGGGGGGTCTGGGTACAATGAGCAGTTCTTC. The genes are TRBV25-1 and TRBJ2-1; 7 nucleotides agree with TRBD2. The V segment lost 5 bases and the J segment 4 bases; nucleotides outside the gene matches: 11. Per germline, CDR1 MGHDK and CDR2 SYGVNS. The CDR3 contains 16 residues.

The chain joins TRBV4-3 to TRBJ2-2; 8 nucleotides agree with TRBD2. V was pared by 4 bases and J by 5 bases, with 0 bases of the junction left unmatched. CDR1 is LGHNA and CDR2 is YSLEER in the germline V gene. The CDR3 is 13 amino acids. CDR3 in amino acids: CASSRGRTGELFF. Written as DNA, the CDR3 is TGCGCCAGCAGCCGCGGGAGGACCGGGGAGCTGTTTTTT.

The chain joins TRBV7-9 to TRBJ1-2, with 7 nucleotides matching TRBD1. CDR1 and CDR2 (germline): SEHNR, FQNEAQ (reference sequence). The V and J ends lost 5 bases and 10 bases, in that order; junction bases with no gene match: 13. This CDR3 comprises 14 residues. This CDR3 is CASSIGTAPRVYTF. CDR3 nucleotides: TGTGCCAGCAGCATAGGGACAGCTCCGCGTGTCTACACCTTC.

The rearrangement uses TRBV4-2 and TRBJ1-5; 7 nucleotides align to TRBD1. The germline V gene encodes CDR1 LGHNA and CDR2 YNFKEQ. There are 15 residues in the CDR3. V trimming: 0 bases; J trimming: 9 bases; junction bases outside the gene matches: 8. The CDR3: CASSQDRAGGRPQHF. The CDR3 nucleotides read TGTGCCAGCAGCCAAGATAGGGCAGGGGGAAGGCCCCAGCATTTT.

The V and J genes are TRBV30 and TRBJ1-5, with D hard to call. The CDR3 has 13 amino acids. CDR1 GTSNPN and CDR2 SVGIG come from the germline V gene (reference sequence). Trimming stripped 2 bases from V and 7 bases from J, with 12 bases between. This CDR3 is CAWSLRGEQPQHF. The CDR3 DNA reads as TGTGCCTGGAGTCTCCGGGGAGAGCAGCCCCAGCATTTT. Looking up the rest from reference TRBV30 and TRBJ1-5 gives the full variable domain: SQTIHQWPATLVQPVGSPLSLECTVEGTSNPNLYWYRQAAGRGLQLLFYSVGIGQISSEVPQNLSASRPQDRQFILSSKKLLLSDSGFYLCAWSLRGEQPQHFGDGTRLSIL.

The V and J genes are TRBV19 and TRBJ1-6; 9 nucleotides match TRBD1. V shed 7 bases and J 9 bases; nucleotides not matched to a gene: 7. The CDR3 has 14 residues. In germline, CDR1 is LNHDA, CDR2 SQIVND (reference sequence). As DNA, the CDR3 is TGTGCCAGTACCCCGACAGGGGGAGGTTCACCCCTCCACTTT. Protein sequence: CASTPTGGGSPLHF.

CDR3 DNA: TGCGCCAGCAGCGGTCCGGGACAGGGGTACACCGGGGAGCTGTTTTTT. Translation gives CASSGPGQGYTGELFF. V is TRBV4-3 and J is TRBJ2-2; 10 positions agree with TRBD1. V dropped 5 bases and J dropped 3; count of bases not matched to a gene: 6. The CDR3 spans 16 residues. CDR1 LGHNA and CDR2 YSLEER come from the germline V gene.